The rows below give T cell receptor beta chains drawn from one sample of a study of blood T cells in healthy people across ages. Each CDR3 protein is one row after TCRdb ran MiXCR on the 5' RACE reads. The sample lists nearly 1 million distinct CDR3 sequences; 45% to 60% were seen once. Sequenced: blood. The receptors stem from a woman in her sixties or seventies in good health. Each CDR3 is given with its conserved first and last residue. The order of the fields is V gene, J gene, clone size, D gene, CDR3 protein. The D gene is left open where the match is weak. A row's size may be missing; if present it is once, few, many or a size class.

TRBV7-9	TRBJ1-4	NA	TRBD1	CASSSTGESEKLFF
TRBV20-1	TRBJ2-1	NA	TRBD2	CSARVLAEPWNEQFF
TRBV28	TRBJ2-7	many	TRBD2	CASRAGLAGGEQYF
TRBV3-1	NA	NA	TRBD2	CASSQDRFFGGLAGDSSYNEQYF
TRBV10-3	TRBJ2-3	NA	NA	CAIRLAPSTDTQYF
TRBV30	TRBJ2-1	NA	TRBD2	CAWSGAGGRDRSSYNEQFF
TRBV28	TRBJ2-7	few	NA	CASSLSHSQNEQYF
TRBV6-1	TRBJ2-5	few	TRBD2	CASQRTSGDQETQYF
TRBV29-1	TRBJ2-3	once	NA	CSVGLARGDTQYF
TRBV7-2	TRBJ2-7	NA	NA	CASSLNSYERYF
TRBV27	TRBJ2-7	NA	NA	CANSLDGELYEQYF
TRBV27	TRBJ1-2	NA	NA	CASSPQRVYGYTF
TRBV20-1	TRBJ2-5	NA	NA	CSARDRRAGKETQYF
TRBV5-1	TRBJ1-1	NA	NA	CASKGRSEAFF
TRBV7-9	TRBJ2-1	NA	TRBD2	CASSLGGLAGVLFF
TRBV18	TRBJ1-5	NA	NA	CASSPRSGSNQPQHF
TRBV7-2	TRBJ2-1	NA	NA	CASSLARVVQFF
TRBV5-1	TRBJ2-5	NA	NA	CASGGGQHQETQYF
TRBV6-5	TRBJ1-1	once	NA	CASNIGFLMNTEAFF
TRBV6-1	TRBJ2-6	NA	TRBD1	CASVAGGAGANVLTF
TRBV20-1	TRBJ2-1	few	NA	CSASIRGFYNEQFF
TRBV5-1	TRBJ2-1	NA	TRBD1	CASSWGQGWTNEQFF
TRBV6-2/TRBV6-3	TRBJ2-1	NA	TRBD2	CASGYRSGRNYNEQFF
TRBV20-1	TRBJ2-5	few	NA	CSALWTGHIGTQYF
TRBV7-9	TRBJ2-7	NA	NA	CASSDSRTESYEQYF
TRBV7-3	TRBJ2-3	NA	NA	CASSQTGPTDTQYF
TRBV25-1	TRBJ2-7	few	NA	CASSIAPRGIGEQYF
TRBV19	TRBJ2-5	NA	NA	CASSIRDFFPASQETQYF
TRBV2	TRBJ2-3	few	NA	CASSDRGLMADTQYF
TRBV29-1	TRBJ2-1	NA	NA	CGVGWSPYNEQFF
TRBV4-1	TRBJ2-1	NA	NA	CASSPRPTYEQFF
TRBV20-1	TRBJ1-2	NA	NA	CSASQGYGYTF
TRBV11-2	NA	once	NA	CASSPRAPSDETQYF
TRBV6-5	TRBJ1-5	NA	NA	CASQGRHQPQHF
TRBV9	TRBJ2-7	few	NA	CASSVGGSLTYEQYF
TRBV7-9	TRBJ2-1	NA	NA	CASSLAEGFRHEQFF
TRBV27	TRBJ2-1	NA	TRBD2	CASRLTGASSGRFYEQFF
TRBV7-2	TRBJ2-5	few	NA	CASSSRGKQETQYF
TRBV3-1	TRBJ2-1	NA	NA	CASSRGHRRNEQFF
TRBV14	TRBJ1-5	NA	TRBD1	CASSHEQGQPQHF
TRBV4-3	TRBJ2-3	NA	TRBD1	CASSPRAGGPDTQYF
TRBV20-1	TRBJ1-4	NA	NA	CSAGATELNEKLFF
TRBV20-1	TRBJ2-1	few	NA	CSASLPGASLSKTNYDEQFF
TRBV12-3/TRBV12-4	TRBJ2-6	NA	NA	CASSSQGTVLTF
TRBV20-1	TRBJ1-1	NA	NA	CSARPRREAFF
TRBV28	TRBJ1-5	NA	NA	CASSSSSQPQHF
TRBV5-1	TRBJ2-3	NA	TRBD1	CASSLYRGRSDTQYF
TRBV15	TRBJ2-5	NA	NA	CATSIQVRKETQYF
TRBV28	TRBJ1-2	once	NA	CASGIGYGYTF